This T cell receptor (beta chain) was identified during a study of blood T cells in healthy people across ages. The authors ran a second PCR of 7 to 11 cycles using a sample-barcoded 5' primer and a J-beta primer mix. Sequencing recovered at least 3 million CDR3-containing paired-end reads from each sample. A single record per CDR3 protein comes from TCRdb applying MiXCR to the 5' RACE reads. The sample records roughly 1,000,000 distinct CDR3 sequences, approximately 25% being singletons. Study-level results: PBMC samples, being unsorted, prevented any conclusive comparison of naive and antigen-experienced cells.

In this sample, this clonotype turned up a few times. The antigen remains undetermined. These data were also filed under a second study, of T cells of mothers and their children.

The TCR sequence derives from a girl aged 2 to 9 in good health. The sequencing input was blood.

The DNA of the CDR3 is TGTGCCAGCAGTCCCGTATCGACAGGGTCCTACGAGCAGTACTTC. The encoded protein is CASSPVSTGSYEQYF. The chain links TRBV6-1 to TRBJ2-7, with TRBD1 matching over 7 bases. The trim removed 5 bases at V and 1 base at J, leaving 8 bases unmatched. The germline V gene encodes CDR1 MNHNS and CDR2 SASEGT. This CDR3 has 15 amino acids.